A single sample is the source of the 27 T cell receptor beta chains below, sequenced in a study of PD-L1 blockade in urothelial cancer. The assay was immunoSEQ multiplex PCR, and TCRdb's table has in-frame clones only and misses some. The sample has roughly 48,000 clones, 75% to 90% seen once. The sequences come from PBMCs, collected around atezolizumab (anti-PD-L1) treatment. The receptors stem from a man aged 40-50 years with urothelial cancer.

This chain connects TRBV4-2 to TRBJ2-7; 7 bases are a match to TRBD1. After removal of 2 bases from V and 6 bases from J, the junction contained 4 bases not matched to a gene. This CDR3 is 13 amino acids long. Germline V CDR1 and CDR2: LGHNA, YNFKEQ. The CDR3 nucleotides are TGTGCCAGCAGCCAAACAGGGGCCGGCGAGCAGTACTTC. Translating it yields CASSQTGAGEQYF.

V and J are TRBV19 and TRBJ2-3; 9 bases are shared with TRBD1. The V and J ends lost 6 bases and 4 bases, in that order; junction bases with no gene match: 8. The CDR3 length is 15 residues. CDR1 is LNHDA and CDR2 is SQIVND in the germline V gene (reference sequence). CDR3 loop: CASSIGTGPADTQYF. The CDR3 DNA reads TGTGCCAGTAGCATCGGGACAGGGCCCGCAGATACGCAGTATTTT.

The V call is TRBV21-1, the J call TRBJ2-1; the D call in the table, TRBD1, was not verified against the DNA. TRBV21-1 represents a pseudogene. The CDR3 runs 14 residues. The CDR3 DNA reads TGTGCCAGCAGCAGGACAGGACCCCTCAATGAGCAGTTCTTC. Protein sequence: CASSRTGPLNEQFF.

The rearrangement links TRBV2 to TRBJ1-2; no clear D. The V end lost 8 bases, the J end lost 6 bases, and 16 bases lay between the germline ends. Germline V gives CDR1 SNHLY, CDR2 FYNNEI. The CDR3 is made up of 13 amino acids. The CDR3 nucleotides are TGTGCCAGCCGCGAGGCAGAAATAAATGGCTACACCTTC. This codes for CASREAEINGYTF.

CDR3 protein: CASSLAANTGELFF. Written as DNA, the CDR3 is TGTGCCAGCAGTCTAGCGGCGAACACCGGGGAGCTGTTTTTT. The chain uses TRBV11-2 and TRBJ2-2, with TRBD2 identical over 7 bases. Trimming took 6 bases from V and 0 from J; bases not matched to a gene: 1. The CDR3 covers 14 residues. Germline V CDR1 and CDR2: SGHAT, FQNNGV.

The rearrangement joins TRBV18 to TRBJ1-1; 8 positions match TRBD1. Germline trimming cut 6 bases from V and 0 bases from J; bases unmatched to any gene: 3. CDR3 length: 14 amino acids. CDR1 KGHSH and CDR2 LQKENI come from the germline V gene. CDR3 DNA: TGTGCCAGCTCTCCGACAGGGGTGAACACTGAAGCTTTCTTT. The encoded protein is CASSPTGVNTEAFF.

This chain uses TRBV28 with TRBJ2-7; 9 bases align to TRBD2. The trim removed 5 bases at V and 1 base at J, leaving 6 bases unmatched. The germline CDR1 and CDR2 sequences are MDHEN and SYDVKM. The CDR3 has 15 amino acids. CDR3: CASSLRLAGSYEQYF. The CDR3 DNA reads TGTGCCAGCAGTCTCCGCCTAGCGGGATCCTACGAGCAGTACTTC.

The chain recombines TRBV19 with TRBJ1-4; D perhaps matches TRBD1 (5 bases). The CDR3 has 13 residues. V was shortened by 6 bases and J by 0 bases, with 5 bases between the two germline ends. From germline, CDR1 is LNHDA and CDR2 SQIVND (reference sequence). The CDR3 DNA reads TGTGCCAGTAGGGACACAACTAATGAAAAACTGTTTTTT. It yields the protein CASRDTTNEKLFF.

This clone was counted once. The J gene is TRBJ2-3, the V gene TRBV7-3; 11 bases fit TRBD2. V lost 5 bases and J lost 6; bases outside the gene matches: 7. Germline V gene data show CDR1 as SGHTA and CDR2 as FQGTGA. The CDR3 is 15 amino acids. The CDR3 loop is CASSPSTSGSDTQYF. CDR3 bases: TGTGCCAGCAGCCCCTCTACTAGCGGGAGCGATACGCAGTATTTT.

The table lists this clone with a count of one. The CDR3 nucleotides are TGTGCCAGCTCACGGCTCGGACTAGCGGGAGCCCTGGGCGAGCAGTACTTC. It is translated as CASSRLGLAGALGEQYF. This chain joins TRBV18 and TRBJ2-7; TRBD2 aligns across 13 bases. V gave up 4 bases and J gave up 6 bases; unmatched junction bases: 12. CDR1 and CDR2 (germline): KGHSH, LQKENI. The CDR3 length is 17 residues.

The chain combines TRBV9 with TRBJ2-1; possible D gene TRBD1, 6 bases. Trimming stripped 0 bases from V and 5 bases from J, with 12 bases between. The CDR3 loop spans 15 amino acids. Germline loops: CDR1 SGDLS, CDR2 YYNGEE. The CDR3 coding sequence is TGTGCCAGCAGCGTAGGCAGGGGCGCTAACAATGAGCAGTTCTTC. It specifies CASSVGRGANNEQFF.

The gene calls are TRBV9 and TRBJ2-7; TRBD2 matches 9 bases. The CDR3 loop spans 16 amino acids. CDR1 is SGDLS and CDR2 is YYNGEE in the germline V gene. Germline trimming cut 0 bases from V and 0 bases from J; bases unmatched to any gene: 4. The CDR3 region is CASSVEGSGSSYEQYF. CDR3 sequence (DNA): TGTGCCAGCAGCGTAGAGGGTAGCGGGAGCTCCTACGAGCAGTACTTC.

The V call is TRBV5-6, the J call TRBJ1-2, with D perhaps matching TRBD1 (6 bases). Deletions cut 0 bases from V and 4 bases from J, with 13 bases between. Per the germline V gene, CDR1 is SGHDT and CDR2 is YYEEEE. This CDR3 region has 15 residues. CDR3 sequence reads: CASSLGGQPFYGYTF. Written as DNA, the CDR3 is TGTGCCAGCAGCTTGGGAGGACAGCCCTTCTATGGCTACACCTTC.

This sequence joins TRBV30 and TRBJ2-1; the match to TRBD2 covers 14 bases. J was trimmed by 7 bases and V by 0 bases; bases with no gene match: 2. CDR3 length: 15 residues. CDR1 GTSNPN and CDR2 SVGIG come from the germline V gene (reference sequence). CDR3 bases: TGTGCCTGGAGTGTGACTAGCGGGAGGGTAAATGAGCAGTTCTTC. Its protein product is CAWSVTSGRVNEQFF. The variable domain in full, completed from reference TRBV30 and TRBJ2-1, reads SQTIHQWPATLVQPVGSPLSLECTVEGTSNPNLYWYRQAAGRGLQLLFYSVGIGQISSEVPQNLSASRPQDRQFILSSKKLLLSDSGFYLCAWSVTSGRVNEQFFGPGTRLTVL.

The chain combines TRBV6-5 with TRBJ2-3; 9 bases are a match to TRBD2. V shed 4 bases and J 2 bases; nucleotides not matched to a gene: 4. The CDR3 is made up of 15 amino acids. Germline-derived CDR1 and CDR2 are MNHEY and SVGAGI. The CDR3 DNA sequence: TGTGCCAGCAGTTTGACTAGCGGATTCACAGATACGCAGTATTTT. It codes for CASSLTSGFTDTQYF.

This sequence joins TRBV19 and TRBJ1-4; the D gene is possibly TRBD1 (6 bases). Germline CDR1 is LNHDA and CDR2 is SQIVND (reference sequence). V lost 6 bases and J lost 10, with 18 bases in between. This CDR3 is 14 amino acids long. CDR3 DNA: TGTGCCAGTAGCCCTACTAGGGGGGGTAGAAAACTGTTTTTT. Encoded protein: CASSPTRGGRKLFF.

The CDR3 loop is CASSAPGLADQETQYF. Written as DNA, the CDR3 is TGTGCCAGCAGCGCCCCGGGACTAGCGGACCAAGAGACCCAGTACTTC. The gene calls are TRBV7-6 and TRBJ2-5, with 11 bases fitting TRBD2. The junction had 5 bases not matched to a gene; V was cut back by 5 bases and J by 0 bases. The V gene's germline CDR1 is SGHVS and CDR2 FNYEAQ. The CDR3 is 16 amino acids.

The chain employs TRBV10-3 and TRBJ2-7, with D possibly being TRBD2 (6 bases). Trimming shortened V by 3 bases and J by 0 bases, and 12 bases separated the two germline ends. The germline V gene has CDR1 ENHRY and CDR2 SYGVKD. CDR3 size: 15 residues. This CDR3 is CAISEWREASYEQYF. DNA of the CDR3: TGTGCCATCAGTGAATGGAGGGAGGCCTCCTACGAGCAGTACTTC.

This clone was found once. This chain uses TRBV7-8 with TRBJ1-5; 7 positions agree with TRBD1. J lost 1 base, V lost 5 bases, and 8 bases had no gene match. The CDR3 covers 16 residues. In germline, CDR1 is SGHVS, CDR2 FQNEAQ. CDR3 nucleotide sequence: TGTGCCAGCAGCGCAACAGGGGTAGGGAGCAATCAGCCCCAGCATTTT. Its translation is CASSATGVGSNQPQHF.

J is TRBJ2-6 and V is TRBV4-3, with TRBD1 matching over 11 bases. J gave up 3 bases and V 0 bases, and 10 bases lay outside the gene matches. This CDR3 region has 20 residues. CDR1 LGHNA and CDR2 YSLEER come from the germline V gene. The CDR3 loop reads CASSQEILDRGLSGANVLTF. CDR3 nucleotides: TGCGCCAGCAGCCAAGAAATATTGGACAGGGGGCTTAGTGGGGCCAACGTCCTGACTTTC.

This chain connects TRBV18 to TRBJ2-7; a weak D match, TRBD1 (6 bases). CDR1 is KGHSH, CDR2 LQKENI, per germline. The CDR3 is 14 amino acids. V was trimmed by 5 bases and J by 5 bases, leaving 16 bases between them. CDR3 in DNA: TGTGCCAGCTCATTCTACAGGGAGCAGGACGAGCAGTACTTC. It specifies CASSFYREQDEQYF.

The genes are TRBV4-1 and TRBJ1-5; D unresolved. CDR1 is MGHRA, CDR2 YSYEKL, per germline. The ends were cut back, 5 bases at V and 2 bases at J, with 10 bases in the middle. The CDR3 runs to 14 residues. The CDR3 spells CASSFRGGNQPQHF. In DNA, the CDR3 is TGCGCCAGCAGCTTTCGGGGAGGCAATCAGCCCCAGCATTTT.

The chain is built from TRBV19 and TRBJ2-5, with TRBD2 as a possible D gene (6 bases). This CDR3 spans 15 amino acids. CDR1 is LNHDA and CDR2 is SQIVND in the germline V gene (reference sequence). The germline V and J ends were trimmed by 8 bases and 1 base, with 17 bases remaining between them. The CDR3 is CASGTVGGGQETQYF. DNA of the CDR3: TGTGCCAGTGGAACAGTCGGGGGAGGCCAAGAGACCCAGTACTTC.

The rearrangement links TRBV9 to TRBJ1-2; D unclear. Germline values: CDR1 SGDLS, CDR2 YYNGEE. The CDR3 sequence is 13 residues long. Trimming removed 0 bases from V and 8 bases from J, with 11 bases in between. The CDR3 DNA reads as TGTGCCAGCAGCGTAGACCCTACCCTGGGCTACACCTTC. Protein: CASSVDPTLGYTF.

The chain links TRBV4-3 to TRBJ1-2, with a tentative D call TRBD1 (6 bases). V was cut by 0 bases and J by 2 bases, with 7 bases left in between. CDR1 is LGHNA and CDR2 is YSLEER in the germline V gene. The CDR3 contains 14 residues. CDR3 region: CASSQEGANYGYTF. Written as DNA, the CDR3 is TGCGCCAGCAGCCAAGAGGGGGCGAACTATGGCTACACCTTC.

This clone came up once. DNA for the CDR3: TGCGCCAGCAGCCAAGGGTCAAACTCTAACTATGGCTACACCTTC. It codes for CASSQGSNSNYGYTF. The chain links TRBV4-3 to TRBJ1-2; D is unclear. V shed 1 base and J shed 0 bases, with 9 bases lying between them. Germline V CDR1 and CDR2: LGHNA, YSLEER. The CDR3 is 15 amino acids.

The chain is built from TRBV29-1 and TRBJ2-5; 8 bases fit TRBD2. CDR1 SQVTM and CDR2 ANQGSEA come from the germline V gene. The CDR3 has 15 amino acids. V trimming: 7 bases; J trimming: 7 bases; junction bases outside the gene matches: 17. CDR3 DNA: TGCAGCGCCCCCCTGGGGGCGGGGGGCCAGGGGACCCAGTACTTC. As protein: CSAPLGAGGQGTQYF. Drawing the rest from reference TRBV29-1 and TRBJ2-5, the complete variable domain is SAVISQKPSRDICQRGTSLTIQCQVDSQVTMMFWYRQQPGQSLTLIATANQGSEATYESGFVIDKFPISRPNLTFSTLTVSNMSPEDSSIYLCSAPLGAGGQGTQYFGPGTRLLVL.